The subject of this entry is one T cell receptor beta chain. Antigen: not known. This entry comes from a study of T cell responses to AZD1222 COVID-19 vaccine. Study results and limitations: White British donors predominated, females outnumbered males, and clonal diversity was possibly underestimated. Dominant at 160-218 and 743-854, vaccine-associated CD4 TCRs also spanned spike.

The V end was cut by 1 base, the J end by 8 bases, with 8 bases between. The CDR3 length is 13 residues. Germline values: CDR1 SGHDN, CDR2 FVKESK. This table comes from immunoSEQ multiplex PCR, and its TCRdb copy is limited to in-frame clones, with some not included. The table includes about 88,000 clones, about 89% detected once. The rearrangement links TRBV14 to TRBJ2-2; D ambiguous. This TCR was sampled from an adult in good health. The input for sequencing was peripheral blood, taken on day 0 of AZD1222 vaccination. CDR3 loop: CASSQGLKGELFF. The CDR3 DNA sequence: TGTGCCAGCAGCCAAGGGTTGAAGGGGGAGCTGTTTTTT.